Listed below are T cell receptor beta chains from one sample, sequenced in a study of tumor-infiltrating lymphocytes in primary liver carcinoma. A single record per CDR3 protein comes from TCRdb applying MiXCR to the multiplex PCR reads. The repertoire has 65,000 to 90,000 distinct CDR3 sequences, approximately 72% of them found once; the top ten carry roughly a fifth. The sample consisted of liver tumor tissue from sampling region 1. These receptors originate from a man aged 35 to 55 with primary liver carcinoma and hepatitis B virus infection. Both conserved end residues are part of each CDR3. The order of the fields is V gene, J gene, CDR3 length, CDR3 protein.

v_call: TRBV4-2; j_call: TRBJ2-2; cdr3_length: 20; cdr3_aa: CASSQDQTRRVGKNTGELFF
v_call: TRBV5-8; j_call: TRBJ2-3; cdr3_length: 15; cdr3_aa: CASSFISTNTDTQYF
v_call: TRBV6-2/TRBV6-3; j_call: TRBJ2-5; cdr3_length: 16; cdr3_aa: CASEPSSEALQETQYF
v_call: TRBV12-3/TRBV12-4; j_call: TRBJ2-3; cdr3_length: 14; cdr3_aa: CANSRMTSEMAGYF
v_call: TRBV11-2; j_call: TRBJ1-2; cdr3_length: 14; cdr3_aa: CASSPVERDYGYTF
v_call: TRBV10-3; j_call: TRBJ2-1; cdr3_length: 16; cdr3_aa: CAISPWGATSYNEQFF
v_call: TRBV4-1; j_call: TRBJ2-2; cdr3_length: 15; cdr3_aa: CAISLAGDVIGELFF
v_call: TRBV5-1; j_call: TRBJ2-1; cdr3_length: 17; cdr3_aa: CASSLYGATGGRNEQIF
v_call: TRBV2; j_call: TRBJ2-3; cdr3_length: 18; cdr3_aa: CASSPVRTSGRRTDTQYF
v_call: TRBV10-3; j_call: TRBJ2-3; cdr3_length: 14; cdr3_aa: CVISEDSVGDTQYF
v_call: TRBV4-2; j_call: TRBJ2-5; cdr3_length: 15; cdr3_aa: CTSSHDRGFRETQYF
v_call: TRBV6-1; j_call: TRBJ2-3; cdr3_length: 14; cdr3_aa: CANSAGEGTDMQYF
v_call: TRBV12-3/TRBV12-4; j_call: TRBJ2-3; cdr3_length: 14; cdr3_aa: CASFRDQGTDTQYF
v_call: TRBV11-2; j_call: TRBJ2-7; cdr3_length: 16; cdr3_aa: CASNLDPGDDIYEQYF
v_call: TRBV11-2; j_call: TRBJ1-3; cdr3_length: 14; cdr3_aa: CASPLDRGLNTIYF